Each of the 13 T cell receptor beta chains below was sequenced from the same sample in a study of blood T cell repertoires in COVID-19. Assay: immunoSEQ multiplex PCR; the TCRdb copy retains only in-frame clones and omits some. The sample holds approximately 94,000 clones, more than 75% seen once. The sequenced sample was peripheral blood. Receptors were obtained from a woman of 80 years or more with active COVID-19.

The J gene is TRBJ1-6, the V gene TRBV27; D gene unclear. Trimming left V 3 bases short and J 0 bases short, with 9 bases between. CDR1 MNHEY and CDR2 SMNVEV come from the germline V gene (reference sequence). This CDR3 is built from 16 residues. CDR3 residues: CASSLEQHSYNSPLHF. CDR3 sequence (DNA): TGTGCCAGCAGTTTGGAGCAGCACTCCTATAATTCACCCCTCCACTTT.

The genes are TRBV25-1 and TRBJ2-1; 9 bases match TRBD2. Germline V gene lookup returns CDR1 MGHDK and CDR2 SYGVNS. The CDR3 contains 17 residues. With 3 bases clipped from V and 2 bases from J, the junction kept 8 bases outside the gene matches. The CDR3 DNA is TGTGCCAGCAGTGATGTTAGCGGGAGAGGGGCCTACAATGAGCAGTTCTTC. Its translation: CASSDVSGRGAYNEQFF.

CDR3 sequence (DNA): TGTGCCAGTAGTATACCCACTAGAACGGGCGAGCAGTACTTC. Its translation is CASSIPTRTGEQYF. This chain uses TRBV19 with TRBJ2-7; D is possibly TRBD2 (5 bases). Germline V CDR1 and CDR2: LNHDA, SQIVND (reference sequence). The V end was cut by 2 bases, the J end by 6 bases, with 14 bases between. The CDR3 loop spans 14 amino acids.

The rearrangement links TRBV5-6 to TRBJ1-2; no firm D call. The germline gives CDR1 SGHDT, CDR2 YYEEEE. The CDR3 spans 13 residues. The germline V and J ends were trimmed by 1 base and 10 bases, with 14 bases remaining between them. This CDR3 reads CASSLPSVMVYTF. The CDR3 DNA follows: TGTGCCAGCAGCTTGCCCAGTGTTATGGTCTACACCTTC.

This chain uses TRBV6-4 with TRBJ1-1; weak D call: TRBD1 (6 bases). Germline V gene data show CDR1 as MRHNA and CDR2 as SNTAGT. The CDR3 totals 14 residues. V was cut by 6 bases and J by 6 bases, with 17 bases left in between. CDR3 loop: CASSPGGYGAEAFF. The CDR3, as DNA: TGTGCCAGCAGCCCGGGGGGCTATGGGGCTGAAGCTTTCTTT.

The V call is TRBV9, the J call TRBJ2-5; 8 bases line up with TRBD1. The germline gives CDR1 SGDLS, CDR2 YYNGEE. Germline trimming cut 3 bases from V and 2 bases from J; bases unmatched to any gene: 9. The CDR3 is 16 amino acids. CDR3 nucleotides: TGTGCCAGCAGCGCCAATCCCACAGGGGGGCAAGAGACCCAGTACTTC. Translating gives CASSANPTGGQETQYF.

There are a few counts of this clone. The chain has TRBV5-4 and TRBJ2-5, with 9 nucleotides matching TRBD2. The J segment lost 4 bases and the V segment lost 0 bases, leaving 10 bases of the junction unmatched. The CDR3 has 17 amino acids. Germline V gives CDR1 SGHNT, CDR2 YYREEE (reference sequence). The CDR3 nucleotides read TGTGCCAGCAGCTTGGGATTTGGCGGGAGGGTCACAGAGACCCAGTACTTC. Translating it yields CASSLGFGGRVTETQYF.

V is TRBV5-1 and J is TRBJ2-7; 8 bases map to TRBD2. V was pared by 1 base and J by 5 bases, with 5 bases of the junction left unmatched. Germline CDR1 and CDR2: SGHRS and YFSETQ. The CDR3 sequence is 14 residues long. CDR3 DNA: TGCGCCAGCAGCTTGACGGGAGGGATCCACGAGCAGTACTTC. Translated: CASSLTGGIHEQYF. Full variable domain (missing parts from reference TRBV5-1 and TRBJ2-7): KAGVTQTPRYLIKTRGQQVTLSCSPISGHRSVSWYQQTPGQGLQFLFEYFSETQRNKGNFPGRFSGRQFSNSRSEMNVSTLELGDSALYLCASSLTGGIHEQYFGPGTRLTVT.

A single count supports this clone. The rearrangement joins TRBV19 to TRBJ2-7, with D unclear. The CDR3 totals 14 residues. Germline CDR1 and CDR2: LNHDA and SQIVND (reference sequence). Trimming removed 1 base at V and 4 bases at J, with 11 bases between. The CDR3 DNA reads as TGTGCCAGTAGTATAGCGACGGGTCCTTACGAGCAGTACTTC. Encoded protein: CASSIATGPYEQYF.

This rearrangement joins TRBV6-5 to TRBJ2-7; 8 nucleotides align to TRBD1. Germline trimming cut 2 bases from V and 4 bases from J; bases unmatched to any gene: 10. The CDR3 contains 16 residues. Germline V gene sequence: CDR1 MNHEY, CDR2 SVGAGI. The CDR3 is CASSYTPTGGSYEQYF. In DNA, the CDR3 is TGTGCCAGCAGTTACACTCCTACAGGGGGTTCGTACGAGCAGTACTTC.

J is TRBJ2-6 and V is TRBV21-1; the table's D call, TRBD1, has no DNA check behind it. TRBV21-1 is a known pseudogene. CDR3 length: 18 residues. This CDR3 reads CASSYSGGHPSGANVLTF. The CDR3 DNA reads TGTGCCAGCAGCTATTCTGGGGGACACCCCTCTGGGGCCAACGTCCTGACTTTC.

In its sample, this clone was seen a few times. CDR3 in amino acids: CASSLAGSSGKDTQYF. In nucleotides, the CDR3 is TGCGCCAGCAGCTTGGCGGGCTCTAGCGGTAAAGATACGCAGTATTTT. The chain joins TRBV5-1 to TRBJ2-3, with 7 bases matching TRBD2. The V segment lost 0 bases and the J segment 5 bases; nucleotides outside the gene matches: 9. Germline CDR1 is SGHRS and CDR2 is YFSETQ. This CDR3 spans 16 amino acids.

The CDR3 region has the DNA TGTGCCACCAGCAACGACAGGGGGAATGAGCAGTTCTTC. Protein sequence: CATSNDRGNEQFF. This rearrangement joins TRBV15 to TRBJ2-1, with 9 nucleotides matching TRBD1. This CDR3 is 13 amino acids long. The V segment lost 4 bases and the J segment 7 bases; nucleotides outside the gene matches: 2. In germline, CDR1 is LNHNV, CDR2 YYDKDF (reference sequence).